A selection of T cell receptor beta chains follows, all from one sample in a study of cytomegalovirus exposure and HLA in healthy donors. Repertoires were generated with immunoSEQ multiplex PCR, while TCRdb's copy carries only in-frame clones and drops some. The sample includes 150,000 to 200,000 clones, 80% to 90% seen only once; the top ten take about 1.9%. The source material was PBMCs. The source is a woman younger than 35 in good health and CMV-seronegative. The CDR3 runs from the conserved cysteine through the conserved F or W. The order of the fields is V gene, D gene, clone size, J gene, CDR3 DNA, CDR3 protein. The D gene is left open where the match is weak. Clone size, where shown, is once, few, many, or a class for clones that have expanded.

>TRBV7-8|TRBD2|.|TRBJ2-5
TGTGCCAGCAGCTCCGGGACTAGGACAGAGACCCAGTACTTC
CASSSGTRTETQYF
>TRBV4-1|.|.|TRBJ1-1
TGCGCCAGCAGCCAAGATCTTAGGGGTAACACTGAAGCTTTCTTT
CASSQDLRGNTEAFF
>TRBV2|TRBD1|.|TRBJ1-1
TGTGCCAGCAGTGAAAACAGGGGAAACACTGAAGCTTTCTTT
CASSENRGNTEAFF
>TRBV11-3|TRBD2|.|TRBJ2-1
TGTGCCAGCAGCCAGAAGCGGGAGTCCTACAATGAGCAGTTCTTC
CASSQKRESYNEQFF
>TRBV25-1|.|.|TRBJ2-7
TGTGCCAGCAGTGACGTCTCCTACGAGCAGTACTTC
CASSDVSYEQYF
>TRBV10-2|.|.|TRBJ1-5
TGCGCCAGCAGTGACCCAGGGGACAGCAATCAGCCCCAGCATTTT
CASSDPGDSNQPQHF
>TRBV6-1|TRBD2|.|TRBJ2-1
TGTGCCAGCAGGGGAGGGACTAGCGTTCACAATGAGCAGTTCTTC
CASRGGTSVHNEQFF
>TRBV6-1|.|once|TRBJ2-7
TGTGCCAGCAGTGAAATCAGGATGAGTCACGAGCAGTACTTC
CASSEIRMSHEQYF
>TRBV7-6|TRBD1|.|TRBJ2-7
TGTGCCAGCAGCCCTTGGGGACAGGGATACTACGAGCAGTACTTC
CASSPWGQGYYEQYF
>TRBV18|TRBD2|.|TRBJ2-7
TGTGCCAGCTCACCCCTTGGAGAAGGGAGGGGCTCATACGAGCAGTACTTC
CASSPLGEGRGSYEQYF
>TRBV19|.|.|TRBJ1-6
TGTGCCAGTAGTATTAATGAGTTCGGGGAGTCACCCCTCCACTTT
CASSINEFGESPLHF
>TRBV18|.|.|TRBJ1-4
TGTGCCAGCTTTCAGGGTCTTAATGAAAAACTGTTTTTT
CASFQGLNEKLFF
>TRBV5-5|.|once|TRBJ1-1
TGTGCCAGCAGCTTCGAGGGGGGGGACACTGAAGCTTTCTTT
CASSFEGGDTEAFF
>TRBV27|.|.|TRBJ1-5
TGTGCCAGCAGCCAGCTAGGCGGGCTGGCTCAGCCCCAGCATTTT
CASSQLGGLAQPQHF
>TRBV7-2|.|once|TRBJ1-5
TGTGCCAGCAGCTTAGGGGCAGGGGTTGGTCAGCCCCAGCATTTT
CASSLGAGVGQPQHF
>TRBV6-6|.|.|TRBJ2-1
TGTGCCAGCAGGGGCGGGAATAATGAGCAGTTCTTC
CASRGGNNEQFF
>TRBV28|.|.|TRBJ1-2
TGTGCCAGCAGTTTCATTATGAGAACCGAATCTAACTATGGCTACACCTTC
CASSFIMRTESNYGYTF
>TRBV7-9|.|.|TRBJ2-2
TGTGCCAGCAGCGCGTGGGGGGACACCGGGGAGCTGTTTTTT
CASSAWGDTGELFF
>TRBV7-9|TRBD1|.|TRBJ1-1
TGTGCCAGCAGCTTAGAGGGACAGGACACTGAAGCTTTCTTT
CASSLEGQDTEAFF
>TRBV13|.|.|TRBJ1-6
TGTGCCAGCAGCTTCCTTGCCAGCTGGGGGGGGAATTCACCCCTCCACTTT
CASSFLASWGGNSPLHF
>TRBV7-2|.|.|TRBJ1-5
TGTGCCAGCAGCTTAGGTGGGCAGGGCTGGCAGCCCCAGCATTTT
CASSLGGQGWQPQHF
>TRBV18|.|.|TRBJ2-3
TGTGCCAGCTCAACTCGACTGGGACACGCCATAGATACGCAGTATTTT
CASSTRLGHAIDTQYF
>TRBV30|.|.|TRBJ1-3
TGTGCCTGGGGAGGGGTGGGTGGAAACACCATATATTTT
CAWGGVGGNTIYF
>TRBV6-5|TRBD1|.|TRBJ1-5
TGTGCCAGCAGTTACTCGGGACAGGGCGATCAGCCCCAGCATTTT
CASSYSGQGDQPQHF
>TRBV28|.|.|TRBJ2-1
TGTGCCAGCAGGCTCGAAATAAGGGGTGAGCAGTTCTTC
CASRLEIRGEQFF
>TRBV7-9|TRBD1|.|TRBJ1-1
TGTGCCAGCAGCTTAACGCCGGGACAGGGGATCACTGAAGCTTTCTTT
CASSLTPGQGITEAFF
>TRBV5-1|TRBD1|.|TRBJ2-7
TGCGCCAGCAGCGGGGGAAACAGGGGGCGCCCCTACGAGCAGTACTTC
CASSGGNRGRPYEQYF
>TRBV6-1|.|.|TRBJ1-5
TGTGCCGCGAGGGGCAATCAGCCCCAGCATTTT
CAARGNQPQHF
>TRBV28|.|few|TRBJ1-1
TGTGCCAGCAGTTCCCAGGGGTTGGGTGCTTTCTTT
CASSSQGLGAFF
>TRBV13|TRBD1|.|TRBJ1-2
TGTGCCAGCAGCTCGGACAGGGTCTATGGCTACACCTTC
CASSSDRVYGYTF
>TRBV11-3|.|once|TRBJ2-3
TGTGCCAGCAGCCCAGCAGGGGCCGGCACAGATACGCAGTATTTT
CASSPAGAGTDTQYF
>TRBV5-4|TRBD2|.|TRBJ2-7
TGTGCCAGCACCCCCGGGAGGGCCGGTGAGCAGTACTTC
CASTPGRAGEQYF
>TRBV18|TRBD2|.|TRBJ2-3
TGTGCCAGCTCACCACAGCGGGGGACAGATACGCAGTATTTT
CASSPQRGTDTQYF
>TRBV28|.|.|TRBJ2-2
TGTGCCAGCAGTTCCTCCTACGATACCACTAGCTCGTGGGCCGGGGAGCTGTTTTTT
CASSSSYDTTSSWAGELFF
>TRBV18|.|.|TRBJ2-2
TGTGCCAGCTCACCCCAGGACACGTACACCGGGGAGCTGTTTTTT
CASSPQDTYTGELFF
>TRBV5-1|TRBD1|.|TRBJ1-2
TGCGCCAGCAGCCTCGACAGGGGGCTGGATGGCTACACCTTC
CASSLDRGLDGYTF
>TRBV7-9|.|once|TRBJ1-1
TGTGCCAGCGTCATCGGCAGGGATACTGAAGCTTTCTTT
CASVIGRDTEAFF
>TRBV5-1|.|once|TRBJ1-4
TGCGCCAGCAGCTTGCAGACAACTAATGAAAAACTGTTTTTT
CASSLQTTNEKLFF
>TRBV7-3|.|.|TRBJ2-5
TGTGCCAGCAGCTTATATCGCCAAGAGACCCAGTACTTC
CASSLYRQETQYF
>TRBV4-2|TRBD1|.|TRBJ2-6
TGTGCCAGCAGCCAAGATATGGGACAGGGGGCTGGGGCCAACGTCCTGACTTTC
CASSQDMGQGAGANVLTF
>TRBV6-6|.|.|TRBJ1-3
TGTGCCAGCAGTTACGGTCAGGGATCCCCTGGAAACACCATATATTTT
CASSYGQGSPGNTIYF
>TRBV28|TRBD1|.|TRBJ1-5
TGTGCCAGCAGTTTATCGGAGGGGGCTCGGCGTCAGCCCCAGCATTTT
CASSLSEGARRQPQHF
>TRBV7-2|.|.|TRBJ2-7
TGTGCCAGCAGCTTAGTTGCCAGCGCCTCCTCCTACGAGCAGTACTTC
CASSLVASASSYEQYF
>TRBV5-4|.|.|TRBJ2-3
TGTGCCAGCAGCATAGGGGCAGGGCCAACAGATACGCAGTATTTT
CASSIGAGPTDTQYF
>TRBV6-1|.|.|TRBJ2-6
TGTGCCAGCAGTGTCGAGTTCTCTGGGGCCAACGTCCTGACTTTC
CASSVEFSGANVLTF
>TRBV5-1|.|.|TRBJ2-7
TGCGCCAGCAGCTTGGATGGGGGGTCGAGTTCCGAGCAGTACTTC
CASSLDGGSSSEQYF
>TRBV7-9|TRBD2|.|TRBJ2-1
TGTGCCAGCAGCTTAGGCGCTAGCGGGGTCGATGAGCAGTTCTTC
CASSLGASGVDEQFF
>TRBV2|.|.|TRBJ2-7
TGTGCCAGCAGTGTTGGACTTCTCTCCTACGAGCAGTACTTC
CASSVGLLSYEQYF
>TRBV6-1|.|.|TRBJ1-2
TGTGCCAGCAGTTATTACAGGAGCTACTATGGCTACACCTTC
CASSYYRSYYGYTF
>TRBV5-6|TRBD1|.|TRBJ2-1
TGTGCCAGCAGCCCTGGGTACGACAGGGGCCCCTACAATGAGCAGTTCTTC
CASSPGYDRGPYNEQFF
>TRBV5-8|TRBD1|few|TRBJ2-5
TGTGCCAGCAGCCGCGGGACAGGGGGCGCAGGAAGGAAAGAGACCCAGTACTTC
CASSRGTGGAGRKETQYF